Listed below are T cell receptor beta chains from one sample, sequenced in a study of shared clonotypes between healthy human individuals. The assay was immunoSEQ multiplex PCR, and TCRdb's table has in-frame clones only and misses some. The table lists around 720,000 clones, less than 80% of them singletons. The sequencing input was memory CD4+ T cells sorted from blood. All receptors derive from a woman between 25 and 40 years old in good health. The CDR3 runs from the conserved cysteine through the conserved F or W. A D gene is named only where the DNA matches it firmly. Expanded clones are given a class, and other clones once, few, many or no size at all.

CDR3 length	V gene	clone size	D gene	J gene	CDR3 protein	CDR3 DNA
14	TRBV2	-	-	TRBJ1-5	CASSVNRETRPQHF	TGTGCCAGCAGTGTAAATCGGGAAACGCGGCCCCAGCATTTT
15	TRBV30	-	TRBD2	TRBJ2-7	CAWRSAGSGGYEQYF	TGTGCCTGGAGGTCGGCCGGGTCGGGAGGCTACGAGCAGTACTTC
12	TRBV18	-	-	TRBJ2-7	CASSLPTLEQYF	TGTGCCAGCTCCCTACCCACCCTCGAGCAGTACTTC
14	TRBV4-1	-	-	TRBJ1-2	CASSQQQGNYGYTF	TGCGCCAGCAGCCAACAGCAGGGGAACTATGGCTACACCTTC
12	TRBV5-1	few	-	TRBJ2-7	CASSAGATKQYF	TGCGCCAGCAGTGCGGGGGCTACGAAGCAGTACTTC
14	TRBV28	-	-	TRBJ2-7	CASSASTGPYEQYF	TGTGCCAGCAGTGCGTCGACAGGCCCCTACGAGCAGTACTTC
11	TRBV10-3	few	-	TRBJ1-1	CAISDNTEAFF	TGTGCCATCAGTGATAACACTGAAGCTTTCTTT
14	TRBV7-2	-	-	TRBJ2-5	CASSWGAGGETQYF	TGTGCCAGCAGCTGGGGGGCAGGGGGAGAGACCCAGTACTTC
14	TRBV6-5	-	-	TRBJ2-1	CATLPDSRLHEQFF	TGTGCCACCCTGCCAGACTCTAGACTCCATGAGCAGTTCTTC
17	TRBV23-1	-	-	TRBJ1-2	CASSQSEPKQGGYGYTF	TGCGCCAGCAGTCAATCAGAACCCAAACAGGGCGGCTATGGCTACACCTTC
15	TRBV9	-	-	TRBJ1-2	CASSVGAVTNYGYTF	TGTGCCAGCAGCGTGGGGGCCGTAACTAACTATGGCTACACCTTC
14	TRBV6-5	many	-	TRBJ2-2	CASTSTGNTGELFF	TGTGCCAGCACCTCGACAGGGAACACCGGGGAGCTGTTTTTT
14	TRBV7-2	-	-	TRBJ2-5	CASSLAGPGETQYF	TGTGCCAGCAGCCTCGCGGGGCCCGGGGAGACCCAGTACTTC
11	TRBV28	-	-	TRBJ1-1	CASTENTEAFF	TGTGCCAGCACGGAGAACACTGAAGCTTTCTTT
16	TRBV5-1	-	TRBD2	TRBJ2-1	CASSLVPGGPANEQFF	TGCGCCAGCAGCTTGGTTCCGGGAGGGCCCGCCAATGAGCAGTTCTTC
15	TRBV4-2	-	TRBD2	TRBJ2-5	CASSSGLAGQETQYF	TGTGCCAGCAGCTCGGGACTAGCGGGACAAGAGACCCAGTACTTC
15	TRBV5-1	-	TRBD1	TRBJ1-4	CASSIGDRDDEKLFF	TGCGCCAGCAGCATAGGAGACAGGGACGATGAAAAACTGTTTTTT
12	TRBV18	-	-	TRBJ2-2	CASSPRHGELFF	TGTGCCAGCTCACCTAGGCACGGGGAGCTGTTTTTT
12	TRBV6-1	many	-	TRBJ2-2	CASKGNTGELFF	TGTGCCAGCAAGGGCAACACCGGGGAGCTGTTTTTT
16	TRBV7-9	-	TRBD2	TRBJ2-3	CASSPAREGRFDTQYF	TGTGCCAGCAGCCCGGCGCGGGAGGGCCGCTTTGATACGCAGTATTTT
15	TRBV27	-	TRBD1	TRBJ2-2	CASSWTGGATGELFF	TGTGCCAGCAGTTGGACAGGGGGTGCCACCGGGGAGCTGTTTTTT
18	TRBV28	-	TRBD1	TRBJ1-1	CASSTLQGQGIANTEAFF	TGTGCCAGCAGTACACTCCAGGGACAGGGGATCGCGAACACTGAAGCTTTCTTT
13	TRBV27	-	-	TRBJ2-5	CASSIPGQETQYF	TGTGCCAGCAGTATCCCCGGCCAAGAGACCCAGTACTTC
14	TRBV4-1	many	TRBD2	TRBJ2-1	CASTIPGLANEQFF	TGCGCCAGCACCATACCGGGACTAGCAAATGAGCAGTTCTTC
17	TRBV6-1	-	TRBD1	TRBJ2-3	CASSEAQRTGTSDTQYF	TGTGCCAGCAGTGAAGCGCAGAGGACAGGAACCTCAGATACGCAGTATTTT
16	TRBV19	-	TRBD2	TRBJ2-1	CASSPGLAGGGGEQFF	TGTGCCAGTAGTCCCGGACTAGCGGGAGGGGGTGGTGAGCAGTTCTTC
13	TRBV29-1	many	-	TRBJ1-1	CSVEGYLGTEAFF	TGCAGCGTCGAGGGGTACCTCGGCACTGAAGCTTTCTTT
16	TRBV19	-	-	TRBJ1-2	CASRSPFDRPSGGYTF	TGTGCCAGTAGATCTCCCTTCGACAGGCCCTCTGGAGGCTACACCTTC
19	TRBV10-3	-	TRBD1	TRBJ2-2	CAISESKGTVDSNTGELFF	TGTGCCATCAGTGAGTCGAAGGGGACAGTCGATTCGAACACCGGGGAGCTGTTTTTT
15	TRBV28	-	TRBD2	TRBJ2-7	CASSWTSGRAREQYF	TGTGCCAGCAGTTGGACTAGCGGGAGGGCCAGAGAGCAGTACTTC
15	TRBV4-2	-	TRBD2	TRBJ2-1	CASSQGSGSEDEQFF	TGTGCCAGCAGCCAGGGGAGCGGGAGCGAAGATGAGCAGTTCTTC
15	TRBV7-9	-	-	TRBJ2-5	CASSLGGTQWETQYF	TGTGCCAGCAGCTTAGGAGGGACCCAATGGGAGACCCAGTACTTC
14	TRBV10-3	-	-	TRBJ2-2	CAISGRTGFLELFF	TGTGCCATCAGTGGGAGGACGGGTTTCTTGGAGCTGTTTTTT
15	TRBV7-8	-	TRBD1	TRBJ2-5	CASSSYGTAQETQYF	TGTGCCAGCAGCTCCTACGGGACAGCGCAAGAGACCCAGTACTTC
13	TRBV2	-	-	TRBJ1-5	CASSVQGYQPQHF	TGTGCCAGCAGTGTACAGGGATATCAGCCCCAGCATTTT
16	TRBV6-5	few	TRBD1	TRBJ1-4	CASSSGTGASGEKLFF	TGTGCCAGCAGTTCCGGGACAGGGGCTTCGGGGGAAAAACTGTTTTTT
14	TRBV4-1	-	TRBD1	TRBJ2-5	CASSPTGGLREQYF	TGCGCCAGCAGCCCAACAGGGGGCTTAAGGGAGCAGTACTTC
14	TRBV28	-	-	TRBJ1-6	CASSFGASNSPLHF	TGTGCCAGCAGTTTTGGGGCCTCCAATTCACCCCTCCACTTT
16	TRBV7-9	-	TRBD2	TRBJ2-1	CASSKREGLSYNEQFF	TGTGCCAGCAGCAAGAGGGAGGGTCTCTCCTACAATGAGCAGTTCTTC
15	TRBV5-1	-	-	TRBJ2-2	CASSLPGGVAGELFF	TGCGCCAGCAGCTTGCCAGGCGGAGTGGCCGGGGAGCTGTTTTTT
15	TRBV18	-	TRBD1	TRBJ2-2	CASSQRDSPTGELFF	TGTGCCAGCTCACAACGGGACAGTCCCACCGGGGAGCTGTTTTTT
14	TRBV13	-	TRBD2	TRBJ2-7	CASSRGLAGNEQYF	TGTGCCAGCAGCCGGGGACTAGCGGGTAATGAGCAGTACTTC
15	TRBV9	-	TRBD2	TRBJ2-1	CASSARTSGDHEQFF	TGTGCCAGCAGCGCACGGACTAGCGGGGACCATGAGCAGTTCTTC
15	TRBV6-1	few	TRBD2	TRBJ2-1	CASYHPGLASHEQFF	TGTGCCAGCTACCACCCGGGACTAGCTAGCCATGAGCAGTTCTTC
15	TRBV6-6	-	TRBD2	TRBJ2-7	CASSYSRSGGYEQYF	TGTGCCAGCAGTTACTCTAGAAGCGGGGGCTACGAGCAGTACTTC
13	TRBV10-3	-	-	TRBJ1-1	CAIGGSRNTEAFF	TGTGCCATCGGTGGGTCGAGGAACACTGAAGCTTTCTTT
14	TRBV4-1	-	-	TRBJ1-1	CASSSTTTNTEAFF	TGCGCCAGCAGCTCAACCACGACGAACACTGAAGCTTTCTTT
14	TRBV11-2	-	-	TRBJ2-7	CASSLDLIDYEQYF	TGTGCCAGCAGCTTAGATCTAATCGATTACGAGCAGTACTTC
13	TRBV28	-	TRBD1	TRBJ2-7	CASSFQAGGEQYF	TGTGCCAGCAGTTTCCAAGCAGGGGGAGAGCAGTACTTC
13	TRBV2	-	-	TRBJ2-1	CASSRQGGNEQFF	TGTGCCAGCAGTAGGCAGGGGGGGAATGAGCAGTTCTTC
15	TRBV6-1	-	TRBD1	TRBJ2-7	CASSEARRQGYEQYF	TGTGCCAGCAGTGAAGCAAGGAGACAGGGTTACGAGCAGTACTTC
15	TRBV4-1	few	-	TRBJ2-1	CASSRQRELRNEQFF	TGCGCCAGCAGCCGACAGAGGGAATTGCGGAATGAGCAGTTCTTC
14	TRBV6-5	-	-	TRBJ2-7	CASSYSSTRDEQYF	TGTGCCAGCAGTTACTCGAGTACAAGGGACGAGCAGTACTTC
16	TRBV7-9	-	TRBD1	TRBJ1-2	CASSLVPGTGGGGYTF	TGTGCCAGCAGTCTCGTCCCGGGGACAGGGGGAGGTGGCTACACCTTC